The 17 T cell receptor beta chains in this list originate from one sample, sequenced in a study of shared clonotypes between healthy human individuals. Measured with immunoSEQ multiplex PCR; TCRdb has only the in-frame clones, and not every one. The data show more than 900,000 clones, approximately 80% seen once. Sequenced: memory CD4+ T cells from PBMCs. Subset meaning: CD45RA-negative fraction. The receptors come from a man aged 18 to 30 in good health. Some clones in this sample may be carry-over from other donors' samples.

The DNA for the CDR3 is TGTGCCAGCAGTGCCCTAGGGGGGGTTGAGCAGTTCTTC. Protein sequence: CASSALGGVEQFF. The J gene is TRBJ2-1, the V gene TRBV6-1, with D perhaps matching TRBD2 (7 bases). CDR1 and CDR2 from the germline V gene are MNHNS and SASEGT. This CDR3 is 13 amino acids long. Trimming took 4 bases from V and 9 from J, leaving 13 bases between them.

This clone was recorded at least ten times. The rearrangement joins TRBV5-1 to TRBJ2-3; 7 bases are shared with TRBD2. Germline loops: CDR1 SGHRS, CDR2 YFSETQ. The CDR3 extends over 14 amino acids. J lost 4 bases, V lost 2 bases, and 4 bases had no gene match. The chain's CDR3 is CASSFGLGPDTQYF. In DNA form, the CDR3 reads TGCGCCAGCAGCTTTGGACTAGGGCCAGATACGCAGTATTTT.

The chain combines TRBV12-5 with TRBJ2-2; TRBD1 matches 9 bases. Germline CDR1 LGHNT, CDR2 FRNRAP. Unmatched junction bases numbered 8, after V lost 8 bases and J lost 4 bases. There are 15 residues in the CDR3. The CDR3 region has the DNA TGTGCTAGTAGAGCAGGGACAGGGAGCACCGGGGAGCTGTTTTTT. Amino acid sequence: CASRAGTGSTGELFF.

The chain employs TRBV18 and TRBJ2-7; the match to TRBD1 covers 8 bases. V trimming: 5 bases; J trimming: 2 bases; junction bases outside the gene matches: 8. Germline V gives CDR1 KGHSH, CDR2 LQKENI. This CDR3 is 15 amino acids long. The CDR3 sequence: CASSKTGGRTYEQYF. The CDR3 coding sequence is TGTGCCAGCTCAAAAACAGGGGGACGGACCTACGAGCAGTACTTC. Variable domain in full (rest from reference TRBV18 and TRBJ2-7): NAGVMQNPRHLVRRRGQEARLRCSPMKGHSHVYWYRQLPEEGLKFMVYLQKENIIDESGMPKERFSAEFPKEGPSILRIQQVVRGDSAAYFCASSKTGGRTYEQYFGPGTRLTVT.

With respect to this clone: The same CDR3 is also encoded by other DNA sequences in this sample. The chain is built from TRBV14 and TRBJ2-6, with D uncertain. The CDR3 spans 13 residues. V dropped 5 bases and J dropped 0 bases, with 2 bases sitting between them. CDR1 and CDR2 (germline): SGHDN, FVKESK. The CDR3 region has the DNA TGTGCCAGCAGCGTCTCTGGGGCCAACGTCCTGACTTTC. This sequence encodes CASSVSGANVLTF.

As regards this clone: Given a much more abundant clone one base away, this may be a read error. At the DNA level, this CDR3 is encoded by other sequences in the same sample as well. V usage is TRBV28 and J usage is TRBJ1-4; 9 bases agree with TRBD1. CDR1 and CDR2 (germline): MDHEN, SYDVKM. The CDR3 spans 17 residues. The DNA of the CDR3 is TGCGCCAGCAGTCCCCCTTTACCGGGACAGGGACTCGGAAAACTGTTTTTT. Protein sequence: CASSPPLPGQGLGKLFF.

This clone was seen many times. This sequence joins TRBV28 and TRBJ1-5, with TRBD1 identical over 7 bases. CDR1 is MDHEN, CDR2 SYDVKM, per germline. V dropped 11 bases and J dropped 3; count of bases not matched to a gene: 4. The CDR3 runs 12 residues. CDR3 residues: CAGQALNQPQHF. As DNA, the CDR3 is TGTGCCGGACAGGCACTCAATCAGCCCCAGCATTTT.

The chain couples TRBV28 to TRBJ2-7; D is possibly TRBD1 (6 bases). Germline V lookup: CDR1 MDHEN, CDR2 SYDVKM. CDR3 length: 13 residues. V was clipped by 5 bases and J by 5 bases, with 13 bases between them. The CDR3 spells CASSTPGHHEQYF. CDR3 sequence (DNA): TGTGCCAGCAGTACACCGGGACACCACGAGCAGTACTTC.

The chain links TRBV5-1 to TRBJ2-6, with unresolved D. Germline CDR1 and CDR2: SGHRS and YFSETQ. The CDR3 is 14 residues long. The V gene lost 4 bases and the J gene lost 2 bases, with 7 bases spanning the gap. The CDR3 DNA follows: TGCGCCAGCAGCCCGGAAACTGGGGCCAACGTCCTGACTTTC. Translated, it gives CASSPETGANVLTF.

Details on this clone: Within the sample, other DNA sequences also encode this same CDR3. The chain recombines TRBV18 with TRBJ2-2, with 11 bases lining up with TRBD1. The CDR3 has 15 residues. Losses at the gene ends were 6 bases for V and 4 bases for J; bases not matched to a gene: 4. CDR1 and CDR2 from the germline V gene are KGHSH and LQKENI. The CDR3 coding sequence is TGTGCCAGCTCGCCGGGACAGGGGGGCACCGGGGAGCTGTTTTTT. It yields the protein CASSPGQGGTGELFF.

The chain employs TRBV19 and TRBJ2-2, with D unresolved. The CDR3 has 11 amino acids. Trimming removed 7 bases from V and 10 bases from J, with 10 bases in between. Per the germline V gene, CDR1 is LNHDA and CDR2 is SQIVND (reference sequence). The CDR3 DNA follows: TGTGCCAGTAATCGGCCCACGGAGCTGTTTTTT. Translated: CASNRPTELFF.

The V gene is TRBV25-1, the J gene TRBJ2-5, with D possibly being TRBD1 (5 bases). This CDR3 has 15 residues. V dropped 2 bases and J dropped 2 bases, with 12 bases sitting between them. Germline V lookup: CDR1 MGHDK, CDR2 SYGVNS. CDR3 nucleotide sequence: TGTGCCAGCAGTGAAATCGGACATCCGCAAGAGACCCAGTACTTC. This encodes CASSEIGHPQETQYF. The full variable domain, completed using reference TRBV25-1 and TRBJ2-5, is EADIYQTPRYLVIGTGKKITLECSQTMGHDKMYWYQQDPGMELHLIHYSYGVNSTEKGDLSSESTVSRIRTEHFPLTLESARPSHTSQYLCASSEIGHPQETQYFGPGTRLLVL.

The rearrangement joins TRBV19 to TRBJ2-7; D is perhaps TRBD1 (6 bases). The germline V gene encodes CDR1 LNHDA and CDR2 SQIVND (reference sequence). With 5 bases removed from V and 0 bases from J, the gap between germline ends came to 11 bases. CDR3 size: 14 residues. For the CDR3, the DNA is TGTGCCAGTAGTCTACGGACAGACTCCTACGAGCAGTACTTC. Translated, it gives CASSLRTDSYEQYF.

As regards this clone: This may stem from a read error, because a much larger clone lies one nucleotide away. In DNA form, the CDR3 reads TGTGCCATCAGTGGGTCGGATTATGGCTACACCTTC. Translated, it gives CAISGSDYGYTF. The rearrangement joins TRBV10-3 to TRBJ1-2; unclear D gene. CDR3 length: 12 amino acids. In germline, CDR1 is ENHRY, CDR2 SYGVKD. Deletions cut 4 bases from V and 5 bases from J, with 8 bases between.

This clone was seen once. This likely reflects a read error, since a far larger clone is one base away. The same CDR3 also results from other DNA sequences found in this sample. This CDR3 reads CATYPGLGASQYF. In nucleotides, the CDR3 is TGCGCCACCTACCCGGGACTAGGGGCGTCCCAGTACTTC. The chain is built from TRBV15 and TRBJ2-5; 8 bases agree with TRBD2. From germline, CDR1 is LNHNV and CDR2 YYDKDF (reference sequence). This CDR3 has 13 residues. Drawing the rest from reference TRBV15 and TRBJ2-5, the complete variable domain is DAMVIQNPRYQVTQFGKPVTLSCSQTLNHNVMYWYQQKSSQAPKLLFHYYDKDFNNEADTPDNFQSRRPNTSFCFLDIRSPGLGDTAMYLCATYPGLGASQYFGPGTRLLVL.

Notes on this clone: The identical CDR3 is also encoded by other nucleotide sequences in the sample. The V and J genes are TRBV7-9 and TRBJ2-7; TRBD1 agrees at 11 bases. The junction had 3 bases not matched to a gene; V was cut back by 5 bases and J by 0 bases. This CDR3 is 15 amino acids long. The germline CDR1 and CDR2 sequences are SEHNR and FQNEAQ (reference sequence). CDR3 bases: TGTGCCAGCAGCCCGGGACAGGGGGGCTCCTACGAGCAGTACTTC. Its translation: CASSPGQGGSYEQYF.

There are a few counts of this clone. The chain has TRBV2 and TRBJ1-4, with 8 bases aligning to TRBD1. Germline V gene data show CDR1 as SNHLY and CDR2 as FYNNEI. With V trimmed by 7 bases and J by 8 bases, 6 bases remained unmatched. This CDR3 is built from 13 residues. The CDR3, as DNA: TGTGCCAGCACCGGACAGGGCCGGGAAAAACTGTTTTTT. It codes for CASTGQGREKLFF.